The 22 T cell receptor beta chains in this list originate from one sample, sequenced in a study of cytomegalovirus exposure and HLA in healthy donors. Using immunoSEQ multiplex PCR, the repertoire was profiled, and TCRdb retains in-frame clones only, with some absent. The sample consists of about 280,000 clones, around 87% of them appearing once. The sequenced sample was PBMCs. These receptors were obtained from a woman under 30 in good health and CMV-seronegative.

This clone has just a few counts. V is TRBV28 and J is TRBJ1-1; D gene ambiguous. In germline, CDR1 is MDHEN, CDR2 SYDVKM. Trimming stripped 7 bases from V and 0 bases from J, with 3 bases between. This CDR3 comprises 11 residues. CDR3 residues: CASTLNTEAFF. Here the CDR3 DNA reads TGTGCCAGCACTTTGAACACTGAAGCTTTCTTT.

In nucleotides, the CDR3 is TGTGCCAGCAGTACCCAACAGGGGAATGAAGCTTTCTTT. This gives the protein CASSTQQGNEAFF. This rearrangement joins TRBV27 to TRBJ1-1; TRBD1 agrees at 7 bases. Germline loops: CDR1 MNHEY, CDR2 SMNVEV (reference sequence). The CDR3 is 13 amino acids. V lost 5 bases to trimming and J lost 7 bases; unmatched junction nucleotides: 7.

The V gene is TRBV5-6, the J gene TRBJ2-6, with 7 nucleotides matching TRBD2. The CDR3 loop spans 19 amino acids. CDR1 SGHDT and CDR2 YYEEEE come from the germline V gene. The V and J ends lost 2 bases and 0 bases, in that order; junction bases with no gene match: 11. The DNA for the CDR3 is TGTGCCAGCAGCTTTCCCCTTCTAGCGGATGACTCTGGGGCCAACGTCCTGACTTTC. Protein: CASSFPLLADDSGANVLTF.

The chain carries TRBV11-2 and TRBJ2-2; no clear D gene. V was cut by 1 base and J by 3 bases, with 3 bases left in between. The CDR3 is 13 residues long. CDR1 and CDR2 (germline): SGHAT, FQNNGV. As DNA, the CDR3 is TGTGCCAGCAGCTTAGGGCACACCGGGGAGCTGTTTTTT. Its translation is CASSLGHTGELFF.

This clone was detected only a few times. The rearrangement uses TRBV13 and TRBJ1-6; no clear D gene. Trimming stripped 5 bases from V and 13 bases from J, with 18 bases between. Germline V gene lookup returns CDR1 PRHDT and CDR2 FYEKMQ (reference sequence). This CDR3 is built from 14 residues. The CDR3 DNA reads TGTGCCAGCAGCCCAGAGAGGGTAAGGTCTCCCCTCCACTTT. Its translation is CASSPERVRSPLHF.

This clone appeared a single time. CDR3 in DNA: TGTGCCAGCAGCGTATCCCAGCGGAATCAAGAGACCCAGTACTTC. Encoded protein: CASSVSQRNQETQYF. The chain carries TRBV9 and TRBJ2-5; D possibly corresponds to TRBD2 (5 bases). The length of the CDR3 is 15 residues. The V gene's germline CDR1 is SGDLS and CDR2 YYNGEE. Trimming shortened V by 1 base and J by 2 bases, and 12 bases separated the two germline ends.

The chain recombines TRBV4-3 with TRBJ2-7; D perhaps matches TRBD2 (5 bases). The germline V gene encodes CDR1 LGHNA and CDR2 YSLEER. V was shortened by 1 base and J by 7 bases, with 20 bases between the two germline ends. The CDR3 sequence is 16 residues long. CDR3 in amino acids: CASSQVHMGALEEQYF. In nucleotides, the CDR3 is TGCGCCAGCAGCCAAGTTCATATGGGAGCGCTGGAAGAGCAGTACTTC.

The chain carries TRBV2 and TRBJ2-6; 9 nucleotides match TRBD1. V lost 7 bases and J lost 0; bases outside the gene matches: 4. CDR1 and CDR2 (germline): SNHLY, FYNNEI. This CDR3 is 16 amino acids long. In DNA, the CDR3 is TGTGCCAGCATCGGACAGGGGTTCTCTGGGGCCAACGTCCTGACTTTC. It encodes CASIGQGFSGANVLTF.

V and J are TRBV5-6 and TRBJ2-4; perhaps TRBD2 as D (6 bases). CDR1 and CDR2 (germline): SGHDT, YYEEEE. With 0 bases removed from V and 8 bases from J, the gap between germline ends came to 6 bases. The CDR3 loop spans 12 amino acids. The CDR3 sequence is CASSLAGDIQYF. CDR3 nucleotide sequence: TGTGCCAGCAGCTTGGCGGGAGACATTCAGTACTTC. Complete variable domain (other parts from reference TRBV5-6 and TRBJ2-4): DAGVTQSPTHLIKTRGQQVTLRCSPKSGHDTVSWYQQALGQGPQFIFQYYEEEERQRGNFPDRFSGHQFPNYSSELNVNALLLGDSALYLCASSLAGDIQYFGAGTRLSVL.

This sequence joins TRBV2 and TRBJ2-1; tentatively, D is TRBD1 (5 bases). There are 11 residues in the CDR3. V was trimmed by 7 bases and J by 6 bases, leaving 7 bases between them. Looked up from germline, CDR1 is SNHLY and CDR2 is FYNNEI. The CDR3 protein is CASTDSNEQFF. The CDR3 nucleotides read TGTGCCAGCACCGACAGCAATGAGCAGTTCTTC.

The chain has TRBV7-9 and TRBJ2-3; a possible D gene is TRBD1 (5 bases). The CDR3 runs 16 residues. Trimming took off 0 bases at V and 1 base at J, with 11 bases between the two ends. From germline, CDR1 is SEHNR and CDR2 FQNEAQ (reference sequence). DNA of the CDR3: TGTGCCAGCAGCTTAGCCCGGGCCAGGGGCACAGATACGCAGTATTTT. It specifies CASSLARARGTDTQYF. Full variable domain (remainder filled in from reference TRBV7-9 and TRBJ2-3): DTGVSQNPRHKITKRGQNVTFRCDPISEHNRLYWYRQTLGQGPEFLTYFQNEAQLEKSRLLSDRFSAERPKGSFSTLEIQRTEQGDSAMYLCASSLARARGTDTQYFGPGTRLTVL.

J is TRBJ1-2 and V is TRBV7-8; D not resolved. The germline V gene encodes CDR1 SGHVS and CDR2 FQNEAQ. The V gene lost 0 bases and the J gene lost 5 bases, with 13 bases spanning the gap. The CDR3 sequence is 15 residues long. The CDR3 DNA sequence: TGTGCCAGCAGCTTAGCCGGAGGATCCTATTATGGCTACACCTTC. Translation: CASSLAGGSYYGYTF.

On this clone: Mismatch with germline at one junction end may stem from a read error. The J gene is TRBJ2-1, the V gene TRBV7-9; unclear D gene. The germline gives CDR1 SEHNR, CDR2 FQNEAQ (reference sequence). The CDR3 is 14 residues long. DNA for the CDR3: TGTGCCAGCAGCCGCGACCCCCCTTACAATGAGCGGTTCTTC. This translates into CASSRDPPYNERFF.

The CDR3 loop reads CAWSPPGSSYNSPLHF. As DNA, the CDR3 is TGTGCCTGGAGCCCCCCGGGAAGCTCCTATAATTCACCCCTCCACTTT. The chain uses TRBV30 and TRBJ1-6; D not certain. This CDR3 has 16 amino acids. Between the trimmed V and J ends, which lost 3 bases and 0 bases, there was a span of 12 bases. Germline CDR1 and CDR2: GTSNPN and SVGIG (reference sequence).

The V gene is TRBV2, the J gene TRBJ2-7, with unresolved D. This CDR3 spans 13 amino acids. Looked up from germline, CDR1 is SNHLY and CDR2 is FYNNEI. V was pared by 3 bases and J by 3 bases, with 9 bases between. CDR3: CASSESVGYEQYF. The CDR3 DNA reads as TGTGCCAGCAGTGAGTCGGTTGGCTACGAGCAGTACTTC.

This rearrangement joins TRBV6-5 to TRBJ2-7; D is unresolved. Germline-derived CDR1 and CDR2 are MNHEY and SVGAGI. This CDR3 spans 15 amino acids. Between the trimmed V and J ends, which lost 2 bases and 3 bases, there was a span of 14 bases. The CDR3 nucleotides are TGTGCCAGCAGTTACGGCAAGTCCTCCCACTACGAGCAGTACTTC. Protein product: CASSYGKSSHYEQYF.

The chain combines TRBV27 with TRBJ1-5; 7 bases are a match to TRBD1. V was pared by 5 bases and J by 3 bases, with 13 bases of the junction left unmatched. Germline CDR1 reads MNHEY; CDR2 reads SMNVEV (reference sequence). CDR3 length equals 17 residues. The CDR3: CASSPAVAGGDNQPQHF. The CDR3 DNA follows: TGTGCCAGCAGTCCCGCGGTGGCAGGGGGAGACAATCAGCCCCAGCATTTT.

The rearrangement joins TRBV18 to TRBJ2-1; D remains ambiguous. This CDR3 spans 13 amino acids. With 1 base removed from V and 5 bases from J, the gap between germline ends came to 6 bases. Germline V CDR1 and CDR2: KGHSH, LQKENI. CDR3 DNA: TGTGCCAGCTCACCACGGCAGGACAATGAGCAGTTCTTC. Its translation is CASSPRQDNEQFF. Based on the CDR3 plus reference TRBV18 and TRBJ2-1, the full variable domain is NAGVMQNPRHLVRRRGQEARLRCSPMKGHSHVYWYRQLPEEGLKFMVYLQKENIIDESGMPKERFSAEFPKEGPSILRIQQVVRGDSAAYFCASSPRQDNEQFFGPGTRLTVL.

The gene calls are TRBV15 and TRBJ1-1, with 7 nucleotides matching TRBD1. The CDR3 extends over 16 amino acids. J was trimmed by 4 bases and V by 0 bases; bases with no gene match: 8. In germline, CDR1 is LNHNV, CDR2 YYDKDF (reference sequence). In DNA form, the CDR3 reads TGTGCCACCAGCAGAGATCCCAGGGGGTATGGCACTGAAGCTTTCTTT. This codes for CATSRDPRGYGTEAFF. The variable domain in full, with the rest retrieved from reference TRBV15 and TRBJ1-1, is DAMVIQNPRYQVTQFGKPVTLSCSQTLNHNVMYWYQQKSSQAPKLLFHYYDKDFNNEADTPDNFQSRRPNTSFCFLDIRSPGLGDTAMYLCATSRDPRGYGTEAFFGQGTRLTVV.

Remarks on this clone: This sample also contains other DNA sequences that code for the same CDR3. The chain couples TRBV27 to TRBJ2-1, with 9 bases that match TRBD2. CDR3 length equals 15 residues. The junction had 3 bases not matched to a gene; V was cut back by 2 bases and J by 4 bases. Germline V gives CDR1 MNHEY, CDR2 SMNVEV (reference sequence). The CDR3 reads CASSLGLAGYNEQFF. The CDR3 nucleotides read TGTGCCAGCAGTTTAGGCCTAGCGGGGTACAATGAGCAGTTCTTC.

The CDR3 DNA reads TGCGCCAGCAGCCCAAGCCTAGCGGGGTCCTACGAGCAGTACTTC. Translating gives CASSPSLAGSYEQYF. This chain joins TRBV4-1 and TRBJ2-7, with 9 bases aligning to TRBD2. The CDR3 has 15 amino acids. CDR1 and CDR2 from the germline V gene are MGHRA and YSYEKL. J was trimmed by 1 base and V by 4 bases; bases with no gene match: 5.

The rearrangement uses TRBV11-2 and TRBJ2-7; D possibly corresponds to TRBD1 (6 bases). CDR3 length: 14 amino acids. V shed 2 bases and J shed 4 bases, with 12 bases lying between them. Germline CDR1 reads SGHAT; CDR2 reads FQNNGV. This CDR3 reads CASSLPGTQYEQYF. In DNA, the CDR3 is TGTGCCAGCAGCTTACCGGGGACACAATACGAGCAGTACTTC.